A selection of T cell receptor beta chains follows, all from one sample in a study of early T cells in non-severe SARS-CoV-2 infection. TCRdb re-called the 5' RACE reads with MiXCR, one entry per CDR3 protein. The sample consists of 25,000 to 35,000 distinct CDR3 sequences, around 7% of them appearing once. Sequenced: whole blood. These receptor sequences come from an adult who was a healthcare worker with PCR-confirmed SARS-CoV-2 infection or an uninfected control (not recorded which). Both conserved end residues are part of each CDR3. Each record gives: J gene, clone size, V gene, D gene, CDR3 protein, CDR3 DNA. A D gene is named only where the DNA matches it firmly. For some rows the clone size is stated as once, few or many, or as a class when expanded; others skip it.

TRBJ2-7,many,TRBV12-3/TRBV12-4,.,CASSLDGALGGNYEQYF,TGTGCCAGCAGTTTAGACGGGGCTTTGGGGGGAAATTACGAGCAGTACTTC
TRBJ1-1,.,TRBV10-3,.,CAILMNTEAFF,TGTGCCATACTCATGAACACTGAAGCTTTCTTT
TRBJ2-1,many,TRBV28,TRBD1,CASSRQGRNEQFF,TGTGCCAGCTCAAGACAGGGTCGCAATGAGCAGTTCTTC
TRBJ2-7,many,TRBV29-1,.,CSVDSYEQYF,TGCAGCGTAGACTCCTACGAGCAGTACTTC
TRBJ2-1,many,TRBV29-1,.,CSVFGGETGNEQFF,TGCAGCGTTTTTGGGGGAGAAACAGGAAATGAGCAGTTCTTC
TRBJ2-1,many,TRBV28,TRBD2,CASSFRKLAGVRNNEQFF,TGTGCCAGCAGTTTCCGAAAATTAGCGGGAGTGAGGAACAATGAGCAGTTCTTC
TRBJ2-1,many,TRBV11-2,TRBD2,CASSSRLRAGGRRSNEQFF,TGTGCCAGCAGCTCACGCCTAAGGGCGGGAGGGCGGCGGAGTAATGAGCAGTTCTTC
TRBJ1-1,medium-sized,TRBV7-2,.,CASSLLRTEAFF,TGTGCCAGCAGCTTATTGAGGACTGAAGCTTTCTTT
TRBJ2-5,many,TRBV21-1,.,CASSARQGAYQETQYF,TGTGCCAGCAGCGCCCGACAGGGGGCTTACCAAGAGACCCAGTACTTC
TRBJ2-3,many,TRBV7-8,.,CASSRGRGADTQYF,TGTGCCAGCAGCAGGGGGAGGGGGGCAGATACGCAGTATTTT
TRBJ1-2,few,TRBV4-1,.,CASSQAWGTGYGYTF,TGCGCCAGCAGCCAAGCTTGGGGGACGGGATATGGCTACACCTTC
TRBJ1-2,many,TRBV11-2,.,CASSPGLPTYGYTF,TGTGCCAGCAGCCCCGGGTTACCCACCTATGGCTACACCTTC
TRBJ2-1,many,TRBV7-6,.,CASSLARGSGLNNEQFF,TGTGCCAGCAGCTTAGCCCGGGGGAGCGGGCTCAACAATGAGCAGTTCTTC
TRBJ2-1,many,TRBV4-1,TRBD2,CASSHERTSGINEQFF,TGCGCCAGCAGCCATGAAAGGACTAGCGGAATCAATGAGCAGTTCTTC
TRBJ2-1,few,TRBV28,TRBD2,CASSLGRGDYEQFF,TGTGCCAGCAGTTTAGGTCGGGGGGATTATGAGCAGTTCTTC
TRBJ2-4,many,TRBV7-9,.,CASSQNLFKQGPAKNIQYF,TGTGCCAGCAGCCAAAACCTATTTAAACAGGGACCAGCCAAAAACATTCAGTACTTC
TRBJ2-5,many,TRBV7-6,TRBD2,CASSGGLYQETQYF,TGTGCCAGTAGCGGGGGACTATACCAAGAGACCCAGTACTTC
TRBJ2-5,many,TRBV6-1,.,CASRVVETQYF,TGTGCCAGCAGGGTAGTAGAGACCCAGTACTTC
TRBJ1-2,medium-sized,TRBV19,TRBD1,CATTRTGGSGYGYTF,TGTGCCACCACTCGGACAGGGGGCAGCGGCTATGGCTACACCTTC
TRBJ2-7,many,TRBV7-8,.,CASSLALVDYEQYF,TGTGCCAGCAGCTTAGCACTAGTTGACTACGAGCAGTACTTC
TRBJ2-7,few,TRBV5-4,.,CASSLGKGSPGGYEQYF,TGTGCCAGCAGCTTGGGTAAGGGGAGCCCCGGCGGGTACGAGCAGTACTTC
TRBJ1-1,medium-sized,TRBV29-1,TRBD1,CSADRGGTEAFF,TGCAGCGCCGACAGGGGTGGCACTGAAGCTTTCTTT
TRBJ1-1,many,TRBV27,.,CASSPKPTGRGPNTEAFF,TGTGCCAGCAGTCCAAAACCGACAGGTCGAGGTCCGAACACTGAAGCTTTCTTT
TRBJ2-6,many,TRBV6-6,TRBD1,CASSYLQGGGANVLTF,TGTGCCAGCAGTTACTTACAGGGGGGAGGGGCCAACGTCCTGACTTTC
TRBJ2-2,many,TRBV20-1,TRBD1,CSAKAWTGGITGELFF,TGCAGTGCTAAGGCCTGGACAGGGGGCATCACCGGGGAGCTTTTTTTT
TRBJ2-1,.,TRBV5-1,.,CASSFYGGYNEQFF,TGCGCCAGCAGCTTTTACGGGGGCTACAATGAGCAGTTCTTC
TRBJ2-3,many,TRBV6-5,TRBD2,CASTGGYTDTQYF,TGTGCCAGCACGGGAGGGTACACAGATACGCAGTATTTT
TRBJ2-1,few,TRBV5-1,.,CASSLRQSGVYNEQFF,TGCGCCAGCAGCTTGAGGCAGTCAGGGGTCTACAATGAGCAGTTCTTC
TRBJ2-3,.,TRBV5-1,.,CASSLQDTQYF,TGCGCCAGCAGCTTGCAAGATACGCAGTATTTT
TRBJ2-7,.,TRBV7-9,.,CASSYAPAHEQYF,TGTGCCAGCAGCTATGCCCCCGCCCACGAGCAGTACTTC
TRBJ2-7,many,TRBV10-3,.,CAISNPYEQYF,TGTGCCATCAGTAACCCCTACGAGCAGTACTTC
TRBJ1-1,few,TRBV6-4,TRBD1,CASNGKETGTDTEAFF,TGTGCCAGCAACGGGAAGGAGACAGGGACGGACACTGAAGCTTTCTTT
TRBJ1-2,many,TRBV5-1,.,CASSLGGTVGYGYTF,TGCGCCAGCAGCCTAGGGGGGACGGTCGGTTATGGCTACACCTTC
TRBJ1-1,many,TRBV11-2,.,CASSLRMNTEAFF,TGTGCCAGCAGCCTTAGGATGAACACTGAAGCTTTCTTT
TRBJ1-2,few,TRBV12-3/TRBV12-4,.,CASLREDGYTF,TGTGCCAGCCTGAGGGAGGATGGCTACACCTTC
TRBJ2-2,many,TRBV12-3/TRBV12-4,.,CASSLGIPSLNTGELFF,TGTGCCAGCAGTTTAGGTATTCCGTCGTTGAACACCGGGGAGCTGTTTTTT
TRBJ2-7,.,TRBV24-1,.,CATSDSDTYEQYF,TGTGCCACCAGTGACTCGGACACCTACGAGCAGTACTTC
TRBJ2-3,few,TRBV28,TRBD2,CASSLLGAGGPGDTQYF,TGTGCCAGCAGTTTGTTAGGGGCGGGAGGGCCTGGAGATACGCAGTATTTT
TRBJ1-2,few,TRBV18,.,CASRVSYGYTF,TGTGCCAGCCGCGTCTCCTATGGCTACACCTTC
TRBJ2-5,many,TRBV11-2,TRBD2,CASSFGGGTGQETQYF,TGTGCCAGCAGCTTTGGCGGGGGAACGGGGCAAGAGACCCAGTACTTC
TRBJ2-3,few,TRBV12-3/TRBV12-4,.,CASSLGSISTDTQYF,TGTGCCAGCAGTTTAGGTAGTATAAGCACAGATACGCAGTATTTT
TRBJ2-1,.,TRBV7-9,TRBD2,CASSLWSSSGRANEQFF,TGTGCCAGCAGCTTATGGAGCTCTAGCGGGAGGGCCAATGAGCAGTTCTTC
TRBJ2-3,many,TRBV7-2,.,CASSLGIDTQYF,TGTGCCAGCAGCCTGGGGATAGATACGCAGTATTTT
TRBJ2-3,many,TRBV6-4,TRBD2,CASSALAEDTQYF,TGTGCCAGCAGTGCTCTAGCGGAAGATACGCAGTATTTT
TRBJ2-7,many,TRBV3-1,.,CASSPGTVSRYEQYF,TGTGCCAGCAGCCCTGGGACTGTCTCCAGATACGAGCAGTACTTC
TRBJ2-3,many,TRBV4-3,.,CASSQDLLVSDTQYF,TGCGCCAGCAGCCAAGATTTGCTAGTCTCAGATACGCAGTATTTT
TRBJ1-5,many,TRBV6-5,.,CASSSRTDSNSNQPQHF,TGTGCCAGCAGTTCTCGGACAGACAGCAATAGCAATCAGCCCCAGCATTTT
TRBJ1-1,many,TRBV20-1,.,CSASEGQGTEAFF,TGCAGTGCTAGCGAGGGCCAGGGCACTGAAGCTTTCTTT
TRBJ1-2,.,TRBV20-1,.,CSASMMQGSNYGYTF,TGCAGTGCTAGTATGATGCAGGGTAGTAACTATGGCTACACCTTC
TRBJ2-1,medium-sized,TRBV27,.,CASPLASHGLYNEQFF,TGTGCCAGCCCCCTCGCATCCCACGGGCTCTACAATGAGCAGTTCTTC
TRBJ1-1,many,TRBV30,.,CAWSRLQTEAFF,TGTGCCTGGAGTCGGTTGCAAACTGAAGCTTTCTTT
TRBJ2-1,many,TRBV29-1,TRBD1,CSARDRSIGEQFF,TGCAGCGCGAGGGACAGGAGTATAGGTGAGCAGTTCTTC
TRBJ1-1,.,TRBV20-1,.,CSGKSGAEAFF,TGCAGCGGAAAGTCAGGGGCCGAAGCTTTCTTT
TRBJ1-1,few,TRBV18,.,CASSPPGGQGKTEAFF,TGTGCCAGCTCACCGCCGGGGGGTCAGGGCAAGACTGAAGCTTTCTTT
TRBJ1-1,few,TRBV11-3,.,CASSLDPAGYTEAFF,TGTGCCAGCAGCTTAGATCCGGCAGGGTACACTGAAGCTTTCTTT
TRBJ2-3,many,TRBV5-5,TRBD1,CASTRTGLIGTQYF,TGTGCCAGCACCCGGACAGGGTTAATTGGTACGCAGTATTTT
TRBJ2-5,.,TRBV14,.,CASSFPRGTQYF,TGTGCCAGCAGCTTTCCCCGGGGGACCCAGTACTTC
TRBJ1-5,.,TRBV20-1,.,CSARDKDRGTQHF,TGCAGTGCTAGAGATAAGGATAGAGGGACCCAGCATTTT
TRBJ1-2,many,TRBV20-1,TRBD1,CSASAVAGGRTNYGYTF,TGCAGTGCTAGTGCCGTAGCAGGGGGCAGGACTAACTATGGCTACACCTTC